Presented here are 11 T cell receptor beta chains from one specimen sequenced in a study of cytotoxic CD8 clonotypes in ibrutinib-treated CLL (dated by TCRdb to the early 2020s). Libraries came from the immunoSEQ multiplex PCR assay. TCRdb re-hosts the immuneACCESS table, in-frame sequences only. Its copies lack some clones; in the studies checked, an unresolved V gene accounts for under half of them, and the cause for the rest is not known. The sample table shows about 130,000 clones, and approximately 85% are seen once. The ten largest clonotypes hold about 2% of the sample. The time point label for this specimen denotes: 20 to 25 months on ibrutinib. Sequenced here: PBMCs, sampled after 24 months of ibrutinib treatment. The source is a human donor with chronic lymphocytic leukemia.

The chain recombines TRBV29-1 with TRBJ2-3; 7 nucleotides align to TRBD2. J lost 6 bases, V lost 4 bases, and 7 bases had no gene match. CDR3 size: 13 residues. Germline values: CDR1 SQVTM, CDR2 ANQGSEA. CDR3: CSVGEPRGDTQYF. CDR3 DNA: TGCAGCGTTGGGGAGCCGCGGGGGGATACGCAGTATTTT.

The chain has TRBV27 and TRBJ1-4; no firm D call. Germline CDR1 reads MNHEY; CDR2 reads SMNVEV (reference sequence). CDR3 length equals 14 residues. The V gene lost 10 bases and the J gene lost 7 bases, with 19 bases spanning the gap. The CDR3 sequence: CATSPVWLGEKLFF. In DNA, the CDR3 is TGTGCCACCTCACCGGTCTGGCTTGGTGAAAAACTGTTTTTT.

CDR3 DNA sequence: TGTGCCAGCAGCCAAGAGGGGCAGCGGGGGGTCAATGAGCAGTTCTTC. Amino acid sequence: CASSQEGQRGVNEQFF. The chain combines TRBV4-2 with TRBJ2-1, with 9 bases fitting TRBD2. With V trimmed by 0 bases and J by 6 bases, 6 bases remained unmatched. Germline V gives CDR1 LGHNA, CDR2 YNFKEQ. This CDR3 region has 16 residues.

The chain uses TRBV5-4 and TRBJ2-2, with no clear D. The V gene lost 0 bases and the J gene lost 1 base, with 7 bases spanning the gap. The CDR3 spans 15 residues. Germline V gene data show CDR1 as SGHNT and CDR2 as YYREEE (reference sequence). The CDR3 protein is CASSLVGRNTGELFF. CDR3 sequence (DNA): TGTGCCAGCAGCTTGGTCGGCAGGAACACCGGGGAGCTGTTTTTT.

V is TRBV19 and J is TRBJ2-5; 12 nucleotides match TRBD1. Germline CDR1 reads LNHDA; CDR2 reads SQIVND (reference sequence). With V trimmed by 5 bases and J by 12 bases, 7 bases remained unmatched. CDR3 size: 13 residues. The CDR3 DNA is TGTGCCAGTAGTGGTGGGGACAGGGGGCTCAAGTACTTC. It translates to CASSGGDRGLKYF. The full variable domain, in which reference TRBV19 and TRBJ2-5 provide the parts outside the CDR3, is DGGITQSPKYLFRKEGQNVTLSCEQNLNHDAMYWYRQDPGQGLRLIYYSQIVNDFQKGDIAEGYSVSREKKESFPLTVTSAQKNPTAFYLCASSGGDRGLKYFGPGTRLLVL.

The chain has TRBV28 and TRBJ2-1; 7 bases agree with TRBD2. The CDR3 is 16 amino acids. Trimming took 6 bases from V and 8 from J; bases not matched to a gene: 16. The germline V gene encodes CDR1 MDHEN and CDR2 SYDVKM. The chain's CDR3 is CASRSLGGSPIDEQFF. CDR3 DNA sequence: TGTGCCAGCAGGTCCCTAGGCGGGAGCCCAATCGATGAGCAGTTCTTC.

This clone showed up just a few times. V gene TRBV7-9 combines with J gene TRBJ1-3; D is unclear. The germline V and J ends were trimmed by 7 bases and 0 bases, with 22 bases remaining between them. Germline CDR1 SEHNR, CDR2 FQNEAQ (reference sequence). The length of the CDR3 is 18 residues. The DNA of the CDR3 is TGTGCCAGCACCCAGAAGGGCGGACTGTACCTCTCTGGAAACACCATATATTTT. Amino acid sequence: CASTQKGGLYLSGNTIYF.

The chain's CDR3 is CASSFDRGNQPQHF. The CDR3 DNA is TGTGCCAGCAGCTTCGACAGGGGTAATCAGCCCCAGCATTTT. This rearrangement joins TRBV7-9 to TRBJ1-5; the match to TRBD1 covers 8 bases. CDR1 is SEHNR and CDR2 is FQNEAQ in the germline V gene (reference sequence). The CDR3 covers 14 residues. The junction had 2 bases not matched to a gene; V was cut back by 3 bases and J by 4 bases.

V is TRBV5-4 and J is TRBJ2-3; 7 bases are shared with TRBD2. Germline trimming cut 4 bases from V and 3 bases from J; bases unmatched to any gene: 8. The CDR3 length is 15 residues. Germline V lookup: CDR1 SGHNT, CDR2 YYREEE (reference sequence). DNA for the CDR3: TGTGCCAGCAGCAAACGGGGAGGGTCGACAGATACGCAGTATTTT. This translates into CASSKRGGSTDTQYF.

The rearrangement links TRBV11-3 to TRBJ2-7; weak D call: TRBD1 (5 bases). V was shortened by 2 bases and J by 0 bases, with 8 bases between the two germline ends. Per germline, CDR1 SGHNT and CDR2 YENEEA. The CDR3 is made up of 14 amino acids. The CDR3 here is CASSLNRNSYEQYF. The DNA of the CDR3 is TGTGCCAGCAGCTTAAACAGGAACTCCTACGAGCAGTACTTC.

This clone has only a few counts. The V gene is TRBV5-5, the J gene TRBJ2-7; D uncertain. V lost 0 bases and J 3 bases, leaving 7 bases between the germline ends. Germline CDR1 SGHKS, CDR2 YYEKEE (reference sequence). This CDR3 is built from 13 residues. This CDR3 is CASSLALSYEQYF. The CDR3 DNA is TGTGCCAGCAGCTTGGCCCTGAGCTACGAGCAGTACTTC. Together with reference TRBV5-5 and TRBJ2-7, the CDR3 gives the full variable domain: DAGVTQSPTHLIKTRGQQVTLRCSPISGHKSVSWYQQVLGQGPQFIFQYYEKEERGRGNFPDRFSARQFPNYSSELNVNALLLGDSALYLCASSLALSYEQYFGPGTRLTVT.